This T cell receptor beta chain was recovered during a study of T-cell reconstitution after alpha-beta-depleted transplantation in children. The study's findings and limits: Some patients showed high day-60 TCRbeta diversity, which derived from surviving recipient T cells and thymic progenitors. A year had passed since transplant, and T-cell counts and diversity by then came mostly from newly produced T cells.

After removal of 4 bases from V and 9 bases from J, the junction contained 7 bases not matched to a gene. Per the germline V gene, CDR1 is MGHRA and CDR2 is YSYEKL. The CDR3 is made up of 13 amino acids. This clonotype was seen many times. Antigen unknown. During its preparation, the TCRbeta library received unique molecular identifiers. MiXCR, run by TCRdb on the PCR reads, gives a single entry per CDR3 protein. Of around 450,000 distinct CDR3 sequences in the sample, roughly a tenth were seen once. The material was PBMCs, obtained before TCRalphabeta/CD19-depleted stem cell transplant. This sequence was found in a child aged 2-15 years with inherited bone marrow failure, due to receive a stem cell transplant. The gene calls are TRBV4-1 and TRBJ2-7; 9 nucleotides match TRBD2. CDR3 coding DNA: TGCGCCAGCAGCCCGGGACTAGCTAACGCGCAGTACTTC. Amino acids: CASSPGLANAQYF.